These 29 T cell receptor beta chains were sequenced from one sample in a study of T cells in Graves' hyperthyroidism and ophthalmopathy. Amplified TCR beta CDR3 regions derived from RNA transcripts. The TCR CDR3 first-round RT-PCR relied on the HTBI primer set. TCRdb re-called the multiplex PCR reads with MiXCR, one entry per CDR3 protein. Of around 600,000 distinct CDR3 sequences in the sample, roughly 16% were seen once. Sequenced sample: blood. These receptors all come from a woman between 40 and 55 years old with Graves' ophthalmopathy.

This clonotype has at least ten counts. The chain couples TRBV28 to TRBJ1-1, with TRBD1 as a possible D gene (6 bases). Germline CDR1 reads MDHEN; CDR2 reads SYDVKM. V was pared by 6 bases and J by 5 bases, with 19 bases between. The CDR3 loop spans 15 amino acids. The CDR3 spells CASSREQGGWTEAFF. The CDR3 DNA reads TGTGCCAGCAGCCGAGAACAGGGTGGTTGGACTGAAGCTTTCTTT. Variable domain in full (rest from reference TRBV28 and TRBJ1-1): DVKVTQSSRYLVKRTGEKVFLECVQDMDHENMFWYRQDPGLGLRLIYFSYDVKMKEKGDIPEGYSVSREKKERFSLILESASTNQTSMYLCASSREQGGWTEAFFGQGTRLTVV.

The chain carries TRBV4-1 and TRBJ2-2; perhaps TRBD2 as D (5 bases). The V and J ends lost 0 bases and 5 bases respectively, with 10 bases between them. The CDR3 contains 15 residues. Per the germline V gene, CDR1 is MGHRA and CDR2 is YSYEKL. The CDR3 reads CASSQEMTGTGELFF. CDR3 in DNA: TGCGCCAGCAGCCAAGAAATGACGGGAACCGGGGAGCTGTTTTTT.

In its sample, this clonotype was seen many times. The V call is TRBV11-2, the J call TRBJ2-2; D not resolved. The germline V gene has CDR1 SGHAT and CDR2 FQNNGV. V was clipped by 2 bases and J by 0 bases, with 13 bases between them. The CDR3 runs 17 residues. This CDR3 reads CASSLWGRTANTGELFF. In DNA form, the CDR3 reads TGTGCCAGCAGCTTATGGGGAAGGACGGCGAACACCGGGGAGCTGTTTTTT. Complete variable domain (other parts from reference TRBV11-2 and TRBJ2-2): EAGVAQSPRYKIIEKRQSVAFWCNPISGHATLYWYQQILGQGPKLLIQFQNNGVVDDSQLPKDRFSAERLKGVDSTLKIQPAKLEDSAVYLCASSLWGRTANTGELFFGEGSRLTVL.

This clonotype was picked up a small number of times. The chain combines TRBV9 with TRBJ2-2; D call uncertain. The CDR3 runs to 16 residues. The V gene lost 3 bases and the J gene lost 7 bases, with 19 bases spanning the gap. Germline-derived CDR1 and CDR2 are SGDLS and YYNGEE. The CDR3 sequence is CASSGGVPRRVGELFF. The DNA for the CDR3 is TGTGCCAGCAGCGGTGGGGTCCCCAGAAGGGTCGGGGAGCTGTTTTTT.

This clonotype was counted between two and nine times. The chain has TRBV5-4 and TRBJ2-5; possible D gene TRBD2, 5 bases. This CDR3 has 13 amino acids. The V end lost 4 bases, the J end lost 3 bases, and 10 bases lay between the germline ends. The germline V gene has CDR1 SGHNT and CDR2 YYREEE (reference sequence). CDR3 in DNA: TGTGCCAGCAGCCTGGACGGGAAAGAGACCCAGTACTTC. Its translation is CASSLDGKETQYF.

CDR3: CASTPPAGGANVLTF. In nucleotides, the CDR3 is TGTGCCAGCACCCCACCGGCAGGTGGGGCCAACGTCCTGACTTTC. The chain recombines TRBV11-2 with TRBJ2-6; D gene unclear. CDR1 is SGHAT, CDR2 FQNNGV, per germline. This CDR3 region has 15 residues. The V and J ends lost 7 bases and 3 bases respectively, with 13 bases between them.

This clonotype showed up many times. V is TRBV12-3 or TRBV12-4 and J is TRBJ1-5; maybe TRBD1 (5 bases). The CDR3 is 15 amino acids. V gave up 4 bases and J gave up 0 bases, with 10 bases separating them. The CDR3 nucleotides read TGTGCCAGCAGTTCCCAGGGAAATAGCAATCAGCCCCAGCATTTT. It translates to CASSSQGNSNQPQHF.

The sample holds one count of this clonotype. At one end, the junction sequence differs from germline, possibly due to a read error. V gene TRBV19 combines with J gene TRBJ1-1; the match to TRBD1 covers 9 bases. The CDR3 is 14 amino acids. The V gene's germline CDR1 is LNHDA and CDR2 SQIVND (reference sequence). The CDR3 coding sequence is TGTGCCAGTAGAGTACAGGGGGCGCTCACTGAAGCTTCCTTT. Translated: CASRVQGALTEASF.

This clonotype was observed at least ten times. This chain links TRBV28 with TRBJ2-7; 7 bases agree with TRBD1. This CDR3 is built from 16 residues. The V gene end was trimmed by 4 bases and the J gene end by 0 bases; junction bases not matched to a gene: 9. Germline V gene sequence: CDR1 MDHEN, CDR2 SYDVKM. The DNA for the CDR3 is TGTGCCAGCAGTTCACACAGGGGCGCGAGCTCCTACGAGCAGTACTTC. Protein: CASSSHRGASSYEQYF.

As to this clonotype: An end of the junction does not agree with germline; a read error may underlie this. The V and J genes are TRBV12-3 or TRBV12-4 and TRBJ1-1; D is possibly TRBD1 (6 bases). The CDR3 is 15 residues long. CDR3 residues: CASSLGGGIRTEASF. The DNA of the CDR3 is TGTGCCAGCAGTTTAGGAGGGGGGATAAGGACTGAAGCTTCCTTT.

This clonotype was observed many times. The rearrangement joins TRBV11-2 to TRBJ1-4, with TRBD1 as a possible D gene (6 bases). With 2 bases removed from V and 0 bases from J, the gap between germline ends came to 10 bases. The germline V gene has CDR1 SGHAT and CDR2 FQNNGV. The CDR3 totals 16 residues. The CDR3 spells CASSLTYRATNEKLFF. The CDR3 DNA reads TGTGCCAGCAGCTTAACGTACAGGGCAACTAATGAAAAACTGTTTTTT. Variable domain in full (rest from reference TRBV11-2 and TRBJ1-4): EAGVAQSPRYKIIEKRQSVAFWCNPISGHATLYWYQQILGQGPKLLIQFQNNGVVDDSQLPKDRFSAERLKGVDSTLKIQPAKLEDSAVYLCASSLTYRATNEKLFFGSGTQLSVL.

This clonotype was observed at least ten times. This chain connects TRBV2 to TRBJ1-1, with a possible D match to TRBD1 (5 bases). The CDR3 extends over 13 amino acids. The V gene's germline CDR1 is SNHLY and CDR2 FYNNEI. V gave up 6 bases and J gave up 0 bases, with 8 bases separating them. For the CDR3, the DNA is TGTGCCAGCAGACAGGACATGAACACTGAAGCTTTCTTT. Its protein is CASRQDMNTEAFF.

This clonotype was seen many times. This sequence joins TRBV30 and TRBJ2-2, with 7 bases that match TRBD2. CDR1 and CDR2 (germline): GTSNPN, SVGIG (reference sequence). CDR3 length: 11 amino acids. CDR3 bases: TGTTCCGCGGGGGAGATCGGGGAGCTGTTTTTT. As protein: CSAGEIGELFF.

At least ten counts were recorded for this clonotype. This rearrangement joins TRBV2 to TRBJ1-2; D unresolved. V was clipped by 2 bases and J by 3 bases, with 4 bases between them. The CDR3 covers 12 residues. CDR1 is SNHLY and CDR2 is FYNNEI in the germline V gene. DNA for the CDR3: TGTGCCAGCAGTGAAACGGACTATGGCTACACCTTC. Amino acids: CASSETDYGYTF.

V is TRBV12-3 or TRBV12-4 and J is TRBJ2-3, with 7 bases aligning to TRBD2. The CDR3 totals 16 residues. The ends lost 5 bases at V and 1 base at J; junction bases unmatched: 9. CDR3 amino acids: CASSPMAGAGTDTQYF. CDR3 coding DNA: TGTGCCAGCAGTCCCATGGCGGGAGCGGGCACAGATACGCAGTATTTT.

This clonotype was seen many times. The J gene is TRBJ2-7, the V gene TRBV30, with D possibly being TRBD1 or TRBD2 (5 bases each). The CDR3 has 15 residues. Trimming removed 5 bases from V and 3 bases from J, with 20 bases in between. Germline V gene data show CDR1 as GTSNPN and CDR2 as SVGIG (reference sequence). The CDR3 protein is CAWRGLRDSRYEQYF. The CDR3 nucleotides read TGTGCCTGGCGAGGGTTGCGAGACAGCCGCTACGAGCAGTACTTC.

This clonotype showed up just a few times. This chain connects TRBV28 to TRBJ2-7; 9 nucleotides agree with TRBD1. CDR3 length: 14 amino acids. Germline values: CDR1 MDHEN, CDR2 SYDVKM. The V gene end was trimmed by 5 bases and the J gene end by 5 bases; junction bases not matched to a gene: 7. The CDR3 bases are TGTGCCAGCAGTGCACAGGGGGCCCTCCACGAGCAGTACTTC. It codes for CASSAQGALHEQYF.

V gene TRBV18 combines with J gene TRBJ2-1; 7 positions agree with TRBD1. The length of the CDR3 is 16 residues. The germline V gene has CDR1 KGHSH and CDR2 LQKENI. The ends lost 3 bases at V and 5 bases at J; junction bases unmatched: 10. CDR3 residues: CASSPTGQRANNEQFF. The CDR3 DNA is TGTGCCAGCTCACCGACAGGGCAACGTGCCAACAATGAGCAGTTCTTC.

In its sample, this clonotype was seen many times. The gene calls are TRBV11-1 and TRBJ2-3, with no clear D. This CDR3 contains 13 residues. CDR1 is SGHAT, CDR2 FQDESV, per germline (reference sequence). V shed 5 bases and J shed 5 bases, with 11 bases lying between them. CDR3 nucleotide sequence: TGTGCCAGCAGCATCTCTTTGATAGATACGCAGTATTTT. Translated, it gives CASSISLIDTQYF.

This clonotype appeared many times. The chain uses TRBV30 and TRBJ2-5; 11 bases match TRBD2. The germline gives CDR1 GTSNPN, CDR2 SVGIG (reference sequence). The CDR3 is made up of 14 amino acids. Trimming at V came to 2 bases and at J to 1 base, leaving 0 bases not matched to a gene. CDR3 nucleotides: TGTGCCTGGAGTCTAGCGGGAGGCCAAGAGACCCAGTACTTC. Translating gives CAWSLAGGQETQYF.

Ten or more counts support this clonotype. CDR3 sequence reads: CASSLTGTGAASTDTQYF. In DNA form, the CDR3 reads TGTGCCAGCAGCTTAACGGGGACGGGGGCCGCTAGCACAGATACGCAGTATTTT. The chain has TRBV7-3 and TRBJ2-3; D may match TRBD1 or TRBD2 (6 bases each). The V gene lost 0 bases and the J gene lost 0 bases, with 16 bases spanning the gap. CDR1 SGHTA and CDR2 FQGTGA come from the germline V gene. The CDR3 is made up of 18 amino acids. Full variable domain (missing parts from reference TRBV7-3 and TRBJ2-3): GAGVSQTPSNKVTEKGKYVELRCDPISGHTALYWYRQSLGQGPEFLIYFQGTGAADDSGLPNDRFFAVRPEGSVSTLKIQRTERGDSAVYLCASSLTGTGAASTDTQYFGPGTRLTVL.

The table lists this clonotype with many counts. In nucleotides, the CDR3 is TGTGCCAGCAGTTTCGGAGGGGGTGTCGGCGAGCAGTACTTC. Its protein is CASSFGGGVGEQYF. The chain is built from TRBV28 and TRBJ2-7, with D perhaps matching TRBD1 or TRBD2 (6 bases each). V shed 3 bases and J shed 6 bases, with 15 bases lying between them. The CDR3 extends over 14 amino acids. Germline V gene data show CDR1 as MDHEN and CDR2 as SYDVKM.

This clonotype was picked up many times. The chain joins TRBV27 to TRBJ2-1; D unresolved. The germline V gene has CDR1 MNHEY and CDR2 SMNVEV (reference sequence). V gave up 2 bases and J gave up 5 bases, with 19 bases separating them. CDR3 size: 17 residues. CDR3 nucleotide sequence: TGTGCCAGCAGTTTAGAATATTTGCGTTTGGGGAACAATGAGCAGTTCTTC. The encoded protein is CASSLEYLRLGNNEQFF.

This clonotype appeared many times. This rearrangement joins TRBV6-1 to TRBJ1-1; no firm D call. CDR1 and CDR2 (germline): MNHNS, SASEGT. The CDR3 contains 13 residues. The germline V and J ends were trimmed by 0 bases and 3 bases, with 5 bases remaining between them. Written as DNA, the CDR3 is TGTGCCAGCAGTGAAGCAGAGTACACTGAAGCTTTCTTT. This codes for CASSEAEYTEAFF.

This clonotype was counted a few times. The V call is TRBV20-1, the J call TRBJ2-3; D remains unclear. This CDR3 is built from 12 residues. The germline V gene has CDR1 DFQATT and CDR2 SNEGSKA (reference sequence). Trimming stripped 4 bases from V and 1 base from J, with 6 bases between. CDR3 DNA sequence: TGCAGTGCTATACACGGCACAGATACGCAGTATTTT. Its protein product is CSAIHGTDTQYF.

The rearrangement uses TRBV6-2 or TRBV6-3 and TRBJ1-5, with 7 nucleotides matching TRBD1. With 5 bases clipped from V and 1 base from J, the junction kept 8 bases outside the gene matches. This CDR3 is 16 amino acids long. Germline values: CDR1 MNHEY, CDR2 SVGEGT. DNA of the CDR3: TGTGCCAGCAGTGACCGGACAGGAGGGAGCAATCAGCCCCAGCATTTT. Translating it yields CASSDRTGGSNQPQHF.

This clonotype was observed a handful of times. The J gene is TRBJ1-5, the V gene TRBV2, with D unclear. Germline CDR1 SNHLY, CDR2 FYNNEI. The CDR3 runs 17 residues. V shed 1 base and J shed 1 base, with 14 bases lying between them. DNA of the CDR3: TGTGCCAGCAGTGAAGAAAGGGCCGTCCGGAGCAATCAGCCCCAGCATTTT. The encoded protein is CASSEERAVRSNQPQHF.

This clonotype has a count of ten or more. The V and J genes are TRBV2 and TRBJ2-5; D possibly corresponds to TRBD2 (6 bases). Germline lookup yields CDR1 SNHLY and CDR2 FYNNEI. Trimming shortened V by 6 bases and J by 4 bases, and 18 bases separated the two germline ends. The CDR3 has 15 residues. The CDR3 region has the DNA TGTGCCAGCAGCTTCGCGCACAACGGGGGAGAGACCCAGTACTTC. This sequence encodes CASSFAHNGGETQYF.

This clonotype was found many times. The CDR3 reads CAIRPSTSGSHNEQFF. For the CDR3, the DNA is TGTGCCATCAGGCCCTCGACTAGCGGGAGCCACAATGAGCAGTTCTTC. V is TRBV10-3 and J is TRBJ2-1, with 12 bases aligning to TRBD2. Looked up from germline, CDR1 is ENHRY and CDR2 is SYGVKD. J lost 5 bases, V lost 6 bases, and 8 bases had no gene match. CDR3 length: 16 amino acids.